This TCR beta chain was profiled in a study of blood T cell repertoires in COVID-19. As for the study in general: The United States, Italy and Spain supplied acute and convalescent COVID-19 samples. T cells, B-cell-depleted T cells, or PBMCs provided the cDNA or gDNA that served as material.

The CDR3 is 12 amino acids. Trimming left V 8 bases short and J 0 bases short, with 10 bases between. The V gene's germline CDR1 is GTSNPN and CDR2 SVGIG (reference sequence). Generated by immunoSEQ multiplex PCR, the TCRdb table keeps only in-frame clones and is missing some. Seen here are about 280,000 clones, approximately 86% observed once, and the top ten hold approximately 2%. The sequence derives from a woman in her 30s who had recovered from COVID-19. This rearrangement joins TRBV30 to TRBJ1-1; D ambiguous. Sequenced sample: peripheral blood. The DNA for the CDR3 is TGTGCCCGTCGGCGGTTGAACACTGAAGCTTTCTTT. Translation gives CARRRLNTEAFF.